This TCR beta chain was identified in a study of blood T cell repertoires in COVID-19. Produced via immunoSEQ multiplex PCR; TCRdb's table is partial and in-frame only. Of approximately 49,000 clones listed, roughly 83% are singletons. Germline V gene data show CDR1 as SGHTA and CDR2 as FQGTGA. There are 16 residues in the CDR3. V was clipped by 5 bases and J by 1 base; unmatched bases: 3. This clone was observed a single time. Other DNA sequences of this sample code for an identical CDR3. The sequence was obtained from a man aged 45-65 years with acute or convalescent COVID-19. Source material: peripheral blood. V and J are TRBV7-3 and TRBJ2-3; 13 bases match TRBD2. In nucleotides, the CDR3 is TGTGCCAGCAGCCGACTAGCGGGAGGTGGCACAGATACGCAGTATTTT. Its translation is CASSRLAGGGTDTQYF.